The present TCR beta chain was sequenced within a study of Graves' ophthalmopathy and Graves' hyperthyroidism. Study-level points and caveats: Thyroid clonotypes that were expanded above 0.001 frequency mostly also appeared in blood.

V gave up 10 bases and J gave up 2 bases; unmatched junction bases: 7. This CDR3 spans 14 amino acids. Per germline, CDR1 MNHEY and CDR2 SVGAGI. The authors amplified TCR beta CDR3 regions from RNA transcripts. First-round RT-PCR relied on HTBI primers, and a second-round multiplex PCR came next. One entry per CDR3 protein results from TCRdb running MiXCR on the multiplex PCR reads. The sample holds more than 300,000 distinct CDR3 sequences, approximately 15% seen once. About this clonotype itself: The antigen is unknown.

Cases classed as stable hyperthyroidism had no ophthalmopathy within 18 months of follow-up. The diagnosis combined clinical symptoms, thyroxine, TRAb, thyroid ultrasound and orbital computed tomography scans. Sampling approximately 11 ml of fresh peripheral blood provided the PBMCs. This sequence originates from a young woman with stable Graves' hyperthyroidism. The chain has TRBV6-5 and TRBJ1-5, with 8 nucleotides matching TRBD1. Specimen: peripheral blood. CDR3 amino acids: CATRGGQGNQPQHF. CDR3 nucleotide sequence: TGTGCCACCAGGGGGGGACAGGGCAATCAGCCCCAGCATTTT.